The 9 T cell receptor beta chains listed next were all sequenced from one sample in a study of T cell repertoires in cytomegalovirus infection. In TCRdb, the reads were re-called with MiXCR into one record per CDR3 protein. The sample carries under 200,000 distinct CDR3 sequences, 7.5% to 10% recorded once. Sequenced material: PBMCs. Source of these receptors: a human donor in good health (CMV status not recorded). Some clones in this sample may be carry-over from other donors' samples.

The sample holds many counts of this clonotype. The chain employs TRBV7-2 and TRBJ2-2; tentatively, D is TRBD1 (5 bases). This CDR3 region has 14 residues. V lost 7 bases, J lost 5 bases, and 14 bases lay in between. The germline V gene encodes CDR1 SGHTA and CDR2 FQGNSA. The CDR3, as DNA: TGTGCCAGCAACCCGGCTAGGGGAACCGGGGAGCTGTTTTTT. Protein product: CASNPARGTGELFF.

In its sample, this clonotype was seen many times. The CDR3 region is CASSLLGRGHSGANVLTF. The CDR3 coding sequence is TGTGCCAGCAGTTTGTTAGGCAGGGGGCACTCTGGGGCCAACGTCCTGACTTTC. The V gene is TRBV27, the J gene TRBJ2-6, with 8 bases fitting TRBD1. The length of the CDR3 is 18 residues. From germline, CDR1 is MNHEY and CDR2 SMNVEV (reference sequence). With V trimmed by 3 bases and J by 0 bases, 7 bases remained unmatched.

The chain combines TRBV6-2 or TRBV6-3 with TRBJ2-3; no reliable D call. V lost 6 bases to trimming and J lost 1 base, with 8 bases between them. The CDR3 spans 13 residues. Germline assignment: CDR1 MNHEY and CDR2 SVGEGT. As DNA, the CDR3 is TGTGCCAGCAGGGTTTTGGGCACAGATACGCAGTATTTT. Its protein product is CASRVLGTDTQYF.

This clonotype came up a few times. The genes are TRBV4-1 and TRBJ2-6, with 7 bases that match TRBD2. Germline V gene sequence: CDR1 MGHRA, CDR2 YSYEKL. The CDR3 totals 16 residues. Trimming removed 4 bases from V and 1 base from J; junction bases left unmatched: 4. CDR3 nucleotide sequence: TGCGCCAGCAGCCCGGGACTACAGTCTGGGGCCAACGTCCTGACTTTC. Translation gives CASSPGLQSGANVLTF.

This clonotype was observed many times. This rearrangement joins TRBV11-2 to TRBJ2-2; no clear D gene. The ends were cut back, 0 bases at V and 6 bases at J, with 2 bases in the middle. The CDR3 contains 12 residues. CDR1 is SGHAT, CDR2 FQNNGV, per germline. This chain's CDR3 is CASSLDSGELFF. DNA for the CDR3: TGTGCCAGCAGCTTAGATTCCGGGGAGCTGTTTTTT. The whole variable domain, remainder taken from reference TRBV11-2 and TRBJ2-2, is EAGVAQSPRYKIIEKRQSVAFWCNPISGHATLYWYQQILGQGPKLLIQFQNNGVVDDSQLPKDRFSAERLKGVDSTLKIQPAKLEDSAVYLCASSLDSGELFFGEGSRLTVL.

In this sample, this clonotype turned up many times. V is TRBV7-2 and J is TRBJ1-2; no reliable D call. Germline CDR1 reads SGHTA; CDR2 reads FQGNSA. V was clipped by 3 bases and J by 2 bases, with 7 bases between them. The CDR3 covers 13 residues. CDR3 nucleotides: TGTGCCAGCAGCTTTGAGGGCAACTATGGCTACACCTTC. The encoded protein is CASSFEGNYGYTF.

With regard to this clonotype: Mismatch with germline at one junction end may stem from a read error. The V and J genes are TRBV7-2 and TRBJ2-1; D is perhaps TRBD1 (5 bases). This CDR3 has 16 residues. Germline CDR1 is SGHTA and CDR2 is FQGNSA. In DNA, the CDR3 is TGTGCCAACAGCCCAGGGATAGGTCATACCTACAATGAGCAGTTCTTC. Its protein product is CANSPGIGHTYNEQFF.

In this sample, this clonotype turned up many times. The chain uses TRBV7-2 and TRBJ2-5; D unclear. CDR3 length equals 10 residues. Germline values: CDR1 SGHTA, CDR2 FQGNSA. The V end was cut by 5 bases, the J end by 9 bases, with 7 bases between. CDR3 sequence reads: CASSGTAQYF. For the CDR3, the DNA is TGTGCCAGCAGCGGAACCGCCCAGTACTTC.

Only a few counts were recorded for this clonotype. This chain connects TRBV29-1 to TRBJ2-7; TRBD1 matches at 7 bases. The CDR3 is 11 residues long. The V gene end was trimmed by 6 bases and the J gene end by 5 bases; junction bases not matched to a gene: 4. Germline CDR1 reads SQVTM; CDR2 reads ANQGSEA. For the CDR3, the DNA is TGCAGCGTATTGACAGGGAACGAGCAGTACTTC. Translating gives CSVLTGNEQYF.